Below are 27 T cell receptor beta chains sequenced from a single sample in a study of blood T cell repertoires in COVID-19. Sequencing used immunoSEQ multiplex PCR; TCRdb keeps in-frame clones, though not all of them. The sample lists around 230,000 clones; almost 85% were seen once. Sequencing input: peripheral blood. Receptors originate from a man aged 45-60 years with COVID-19, enrolled during active disease.

The CDR3 region has the DNA TGTGCCAGCAGCTTAAGTAGGACAGGGGTTCCGAATGAGCAGTTCTTC. Translated: CASSLSRTGVPNEQFF. V is TRBV11-1 and J is TRBJ2-1; 9 nucleotides align to TRBD1. The CDR3 has 16 residues. With V trimmed by 2 bases and J by 7 bases, 9 bases remained unmatched. The germline V gene encodes CDR1 SGHAT and CDR2 FQDESV (reference sequence).

The chain is built from TRBV30 and TRBJ2-1; TRBD2 matches 10 bases. The CDR3 spans 15 residues. V shed 0 bases, J shed 8 bases, and the junction held 7 bases outside the gene matches. Germline values: CDR1 GTSNPN, CDR2 SVGIG (reference sequence). CDR3 in amino acids: CAWSVERGGWDEQFF. The DNA for the CDR3 is TGTGCCTGGAGTGTAGAGCGGGGGGGCTGGGATGAGCAGTTCTTC.

The J gene is TRBJ2-1, the V gene TRBV5-1; D is unresolved. The CDR3 consists of 16 residues. CDR1 is SGHRS, CDR2 YFSETQ, per germline. Trimming left V 4 bases short and J 7 bases short, with 21 bases between. In DNA, the CDR3 is TGCGCCAGCAGCCTGGGCGGCGTGTGGGTTGGTAATGAGCAGTTCTTC. Its protein product is CASSLGGVWVGNEQFF.

This rearrangement joins TRBV6-6 to TRBJ1-2; D unresolved. Trimming shortened V by 5 bases and J by 0 bases, and 13 bases separated the two germline ends. Germline V gives CDR1 MNHNY, CDR2 SVGAGI (reference sequence). CDR3 length: 15 residues. The CDR3 reads CASSLPGSSNYGYTF. CDR3 DNA sequence: TGTGCCAGCAGTCTCCCGGGGTCCTCTAACTATGGCTACACCTTC.

This clone was counted only a few times. The rearrangement uses TRBV6-2 or TRBV6-3 and TRBJ1-6; D may be TRBD1 (6 bases). The CDR3 covers 16 residues. With 0 bases removed from V and 9 bases from J, the gap between germline ends came to 15 bases. CDR1 and CDR2 (germline): MNHEY, SVGEGT. The CDR3 DNA is TGTGCCAGCAGTTACTCGGCTGGGCAGGGGAGTTCACCCCTCCACTTT. As protein: CASSYSAGQGSSPLHF.

The rearrangement uses TRBV20-1 and TRBJ2-7, with D possibly TRBD2 on 5 matching bases. The germline CDR1 and CDR2 sequences are DFQATT and SNEGSKA (reference sequence). Trimming pared 5 bases from V and 7 bases from J, leaving 9 bases between. This CDR3 spans 10 amino acids. The CDR3 nucleotides read TGCAGTGCTTCCCGCGGGGAGCAGTACTTC. Translation gives CSASRGEQYF.

This clone was seen only a few times. This sample also contains other DNA sequences that code for the same CDR3. This sequence joins TRBV11-2 and TRBJ2-7; maybe TRBD2 (6 bases). Trimming pared 5 bases from V and 2 bases from J, leaving 10 bases between. The CDR3 sequence is 13 residues long. In germline, CDR1 is SGHAT, CDR2 FQNNGV. CDR3: CASSLGLAYEQYF. The CDR3, as DNA: TGTGCCAGCAGCCTGGGACTCGCCTACGAGCAGTACTTC.

The J gene is TRBJ2-2, the V gene TRBV18, with a weak D call TRBD1 (5 bases). The CDR3 spans 16 residues. Trimming cost V 1 base and J 0 bases, with 9 bases left between them. The V gene's germline CDR1 is KGHSH and CDR2 LQKENI. CDR3 region: CASSPRTIANTGELFF. CDR3 DNA: TGTGCCAGCTCACCACGGACAATCGCGAACACCGGGGAGCTGTTTTTT.

This chain connects TRBV6-2 or TRBV6-3 to TRBJ2-5; TRBD2 agrees at 9 bases. Germline CDR1 is MNHEY and CDR2 is SVGEGT. The CDR3 runs 14 residues. After removal of 6 bases from V and 3 bases from J, the junction contained 5 bases not matched to a gene. CDR3 sequence: CASSRGGAEETQYF. The CDR3 coding sequence is TGTGCCAGCAGCCGCGGGGGGGCCGAAGAGACCCAGTACTTC.

The chain is built from TRBV3-1 (or the pseudogene TRBV3-2) and TRBJ1-3; D remains ambiguous. Germline CDR1 reads LGHDT; CDR2 reads YNNKEL (reference sequence). V gave up 0 bases and J gave up 0 bases, with 9 bases separating them. CDR3 length equals 16 residues. The DNA for the CDR3 is TGTGCCAGCAGCCAAGATAGGCGGATCTCTGGAAACACCATATATTTT. This codes for CASSQDRRISGNTIYF.

This chain uses TRBV6-6 with TRBJ1-5; D remains ambiguous. The germline V and J ends were trimmed by 0 bases and 3 bases, with 12 bases remaining between them. The CDR3 runs 16 residues. Germline V gene sequence: CDR1 MNHNY, CDR2 SVGAGI (reference sequence). The CDR3 DNA reads as TGTGCCAGCAGTTACTCGAATTGGCAAGACAATCAGCCCCAGCATTTT. This codes for CASSYSNWQDNQPQHF.

This clone came up once. V and J are TRBV6-2 or TRBV6-3 and TRBJ2-2; 14 bases are a match to TRBD2. This CDR3 has 16 amino acids. CDR1 is MNHEY and CDR2 is SVGEGT in the germline V gene. The V and J ends lost 5 bases and 7 bases, in that order; junction bases with no gene match: 6. This CDR3 reads CASSRLAGGPSGELFF. In nucleotides, the CDR3 is TGTGCCAGCAGTCGACTAGCGGGGGGGCCAAGCGGGGAGCTGTTTTTT.

The V gene is TRBV12-3 or TRBV12-4, the J gene TRBJ2-1, with a tentative D call TRBD1 (6 bases). This CDR3 comprises 11 residues. The V end lost 7 bases, the J end lost 10 bases, and 11 bases lay between the germline ends. The CDR3 DNA reads TGTGCCAGCACCAGGGGCTGGGAGCAGTTCTTC. Translated: CASTRGWEQFF.

The CDR3 loop reads CASSMGWELFF. CDR3 sequence (DNA): TGTGCCAGCAGTATGGGCTGGGAGCTGTTTTTT. This rearrangement joins TRBV27 to TRBJ2-2; D unclear. Between the trimmed V and J ends, which lost 5 bases and 9 bases, there was a span of 7 bases. Germline-derived CDR1 and CDR2 are MNHEY and SMNVEV (reference sequence). The CDR3 loop spans 11 amino acids.

CDR3 loop: CATSGSGWGNQPQHF. CDR3 DNA sequence: TGTGCCACCAGTGGATCAGGCTGGGGCAATCAGCCCCAGCATTTT. The gene calls are TRBV24-1 and TRBJ1-5; no firm D call. The ends were cut back, 5 bases at V and 2 bases at J, with 12 bases in the middle. The CDR3 has 15 amino acids. Per the germline V gene, CDR1 is KGHDR and CDR2 is SFDVKD.

The J gene is TRBJ1-5, the V gene TRBV7-9; tentative D call: TRBD1 (5 bases). This CDR3 has 15 amino acids. The V end lost 5 bases, the J end lost 4 bases, and 15 bases lay between the germline ends. Germline V CDR1 and CDR2: SEHNR, FQNEAQ (reference sequence). CDR3 region: CASSPDTGVNQPQHF. The CDR3 region has the DNA TGTGCCAGCAGCCCGGATACGGGGGTTAATCAGCCCCAGCATTTT.

The J gene is TRBJ1-6, the V gene TRBV27, with D possibly TRBD1 on 5 matching bases. The germline V gene has CDR1 MNHEY and CDR2 SMNVEV (reference sequence). This CDR3 region has 17 residues. V was clipped by 5 bases and J by 0 bases, with 14 bases between them. CDR3 protein: CASSPFRASSYNSPLHF. CDR3 bases: TGTGCCAGCAGTCCCTTCAGGGCGAGCTCCTATAATTCACCCCTCCACTTT.

This clone was counted a few times. The chain carries TRBV12-3 or TRBV12-4 and TRBJ1-4; D uncertain. V lost 5 bases and J 6 bases, leaving 10 bases between the germline ends. The CDR3 extends over 13 amino acids. CDR3 protein: CASSPGRDEKLFF. CDR3 DNA sequence: TGTGCCAGCAGTCCGGGGAGGGATGAAAAACTGTTTTTT.

The V call is TRBV5-5, the J call TRBJ1-1; unclear D gene. CDR3 size: 15 residues. Trimming cost V 0 bases and J 5 bases, with 14 bases left between them. Germline loops: CDR1 SGHKS, CDR2 YYEKEE (reference sequence). DNA for the CDR3: TGTGCCAGCAGCTTGGCCATGTCGTGGGAGACTGAAGCTTTCTTT. Its translation is CASSLAMSWETEAFF.

V is TRBV11-1 and J is TRBJ2-2, with no clear D. Deletions cut 7 bases from V and 4 bases from J, with 16 bases between. CDR3 length equals 15 residues. The germline V gene encodes CDR1 SGHAT and CDR2 FQDESV (reference sequence). The CDR3 DNA follows: TGTGCCAGCACCATCTCACCTACGGGCACCGGGGAGCTGTTTTTT. This encodes CASTISPTGTGELFF. The whole variable domain, filled in from reference TRBV11-1 and TRBJ2-2, reads EAEVAQSPRYKITEKSQAVAFWCDPISGHATLYWYRQILGQGPELLVQFQDESVVDDSQLPKDRFSAERLKGVDSTLKIQPAELGDSAMYLCASTISPTGTGELFFGEGSRLTVL.

The CDR3 here is CASRHWRVTDTQYF. The CDR3 DNA reads TGTGCCAGCCGTCATTGGCGGGTCACAGATACGCAGTATTTT. The chain couples TRBV18 to TRBJ2-3, with a tentative D call TRBD2 (5 bases). The CDR3 totals 14 residues. Germline CDR1 is KGHSH and CDR2 is LQKENI. Trimming took 8 bases from V and 2 from J, leaving 14 bases between them.

This chain connects TRBV5-1 to TRBJ2-1; no clear D gene. The CDR3 sequence is 15 residues long. CDR1 and CDR2 (germline): SGHRS, YFSETQ. V dropped 2 bases and J dropped 0 bases, with 9 bases sitting between them. This chain's CDR3 is CASSLIESSYNEQFF. For the CDR3, the DNA is TGCGCCAGCAGCTTAATAGAAAGCTCCTACAATGAGCAGTTCTTC.

J is TRBJ2-2 and V is TRBV9; D possibly corresponds to TRBD1 (6 bases). The CDR3 runs to 16 residues. V was clipped by 0 bases and J by 2 bases, with 11 bases between them. Germline CDR1 reads SGDLS; CDR2 reads YYNGEE. Written as DNA, the CDR3 is TGTGCCAGCAGCGTAGCTCCAGGGGCCAACACCGGGGAGCTGTTTTTT. Translating it yields CASSVAPGANTGELFF.

This chain links TRBV6-5 with TRBJ2-2; possible D gene TRBD1, 5 bases. Deletions cut 7 bases from V and 4 bases from J, with 13 bases between. Germline CDR1 is MNHEY and CDR2 is SVGAGI. This CDR3 is 14 amino acids long. The CDR3 spells CASNLGDGTGELFF. In DNA, the CDR3 is TGTGCCAGCAACCTAGGGGATGGCACCGGGGAGCTGTTTTTT.

This clone was seen only a few times. V usage is TRBV2 and J usage is TRBJ2-7, with a possible D match to TRBD1 (5 bases). V lost 3 bases and J lost 8, with 14 bases in between. The germline gives CDR1 SNHLY, CDR2 FYNNEI. CDR3 length equals 13 residues. The CDR3 DNA sequence: TGTGCCAGCAGTGAGGGGCAGCTACGCAAGCAGTACTTC. Translation: CASSEGQLRKQYF.

The rearrangement joins TRBV19 to TRBJ1-3; possible D gene TRBD1, 5 bases. The germline V gene has CDR1 LNHDA and CDR2 SQIVND (reference sequence). V was trimmed by 8 bases and J by 1 base, leaving 12 bases between them. The CDR3 consists of 14 residues. In DNA form, the CDR3 reads TGTGCCAGTGGAACTCAGGGTTCTGGAAACACCATATATTTT. Translated: CASGTQGSGNTIYF.

This clone was seen a few times. The chain is built from TRBV1 and TRBJ2-1; TRBD2, the D gene given by the table, was not confirmed from the DNA. TRBV1 is annotated as a pseudogene. This CDR3 spans 15 amino acids. CDR3 nucleotides: TGCACCAGCAGGCCGGCTAGCGGGGGGCGGGATGAGCAGTTCTTC. This sequence encodes CTSRPASGGRDEQFF.